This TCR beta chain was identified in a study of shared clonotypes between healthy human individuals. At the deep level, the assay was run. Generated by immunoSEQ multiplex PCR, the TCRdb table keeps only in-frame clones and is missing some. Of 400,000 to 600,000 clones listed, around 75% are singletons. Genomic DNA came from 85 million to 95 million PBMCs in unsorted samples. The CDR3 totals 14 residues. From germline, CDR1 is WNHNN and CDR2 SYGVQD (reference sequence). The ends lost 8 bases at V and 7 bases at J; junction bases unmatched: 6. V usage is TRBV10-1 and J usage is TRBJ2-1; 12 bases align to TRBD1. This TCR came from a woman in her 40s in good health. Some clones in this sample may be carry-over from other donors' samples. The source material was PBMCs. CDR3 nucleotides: TGCGCCAGCGGGGGACAGGGGGCTCGTAATGAGCAGTTCTTC. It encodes CASGGQGARNEQFF.